This T cell receptor beta chain comes out of a study of shared clonotypes between healthy human individuals. Each cell subset's genomic DNA was divided evenly among several immunoSEQ plates. Produced via immunoSEQ multiplex PCR; TCRdb's table is partial and in-frame only. The table includes nearly 2 million clones, just under 95% detected once. Only CD45RO-negative cells positively selected for CCR7 counted as naive CD8 cells, so terminally differentiated effector memory CD45RA+ cells were excluded. V lost 6 bases, J lost 8 bases, and 14 bases lay in between. CDR1 and CDR2 from the germline V gene are LNHDA and SQIVND (reference sequence). The CDR3 covers 13 residues.

This receptor was taken from a man aged 18-30 years in good health. The rearrangement uses TRBV19 and TRBJ2-4; perhaps TRBD1 as D (6 bases). The specimen was naive CD8+ T cells sorted from blood. The CDR3 DNA reads as TGTGCCAGTAGCGGATGGACAGAGTACATTCAGTACTTC. This sequence encodes CASSGWTEYIQYF.